This paragraph reports one TCR beta chain. No antigen is known for it. The data were obtained in a study of cytomegalovirus exposure and HLA in healthy donors. Study results and caveats: Per published accounts, TCR beta sequences correctly predicted the HLA-A and HLA-B alleles of most subjects. Likely technical artifact: a cluster of highly shared sequence variants. In a later analysis, CMV-associated beta chains were mostly HLA-associated, it appeared.

The V gene's germline CDR1 is SGDLS and CDR2 YYNGEE. J was trimmed by 2 bases and V by 2 bases; bases with no gene match: 3. CDR3 size: 15 residues. The primer mix had 60 Vbeta and 13 Jbeta primers. Some clones are missing from TCRdb's copy, which holds only in-frame ones; the method was immunoSEQ multiplex PCR. The repertoire holds 50,000 to 60,000 clones, with around 78% as singletons. This rearrangement joins TRBV9 to TRBJ1-4; 7 bases match TRBD1. The clonotype originates from a female donor in good health and CMV-seronegative. The sequencing input was PBMCs. CDR3 region: CASSVGTVTNEKLFF. The CDR3 DNA follows: TGTGCCAGCAGCGTTGGGACAGTCACTAATGAAAAACTGTTTTTT.